The 8 T cell receptor beta chains listed next were all sequenced from one sample in a study of T cells in Graves' hyperthyroidism and ophthalmopathy. The TCR beta CDR3 regions underwent amplification using RNA transcripts as the source. RT-PCR in the first round (using the HTBI primer set) targeted the TCR CDR3. TCRdb independently ran MiXCR on the multiplex PCR reads; one entry per CDR3 protein. The profile shows approximately 400,000 distinct CDR3 sequences, about a fifth of them singletons. Specimen: blood. These receptors all stem from a woman aged 18-30 years with Graves' hyperthyroidism.

Concerning this clonotype: At one boundary the junction diverges from the germline segment, which might be a read error. The chain recombines TRBV7-9 with TRBJ2-5; 7 positions agree with TRBD1. The CDR3 is made up of 13 amino acids. Germline CDR1 and CDR2: SEHNR and FQNEAQ (reference sequence). The CDR3 here is CASNRDSQDTQYF. CDR3 nucleotides: TGTGCCAGCAACCGGGACAGCCAAGATACCCAGTACTTC.

The table lists this clonotype with many counts. This chain's CDR3 is CASSETVHSSGNTIYF. As DNA, the CDR3 is TGTGCCAGCAGTGAAACAGTTCATAGCTCTGGAAACACCATATATTTT. J is TRBJ1-3 and V is TRBV2, with D unclear. V lost 2 bases, J lost 0 bases, and 11 bases lay in between. Germline CDR1 reads SNHLY; CDR2 reads FYNNEI. There are 16 residues in the CDR3.

This clonotype was detected ten times or more. The chain combines TRBV27 with TRBJ2-5; D is undetermined. Germline V gene sequence: CDR1 MNHEY, CDR2 SMNVEV (reference sequence). Trimming removed 1 base from V and 5 bases from J, with 8 bases in between. The CDR3 spans 13 residues. Written as DNA, the CDR3 is TGTGCCAGCAGTTTATACGGCAGGGAGACCCAGTACTTC. Protein: CASSLYGRETQYF.

This clonotype was recorded many times. J is TRBJ2-2 and V is TRBV5-1; a possible D gene is TRBD2 (8 bases). The CDR3 is 18 amino acids. V was pared by 4 bases and J by 1 base, with 20 bases between. Germline CDR1 reads SGHRS; CDR2 reads YFSETQ. The CDR3 bases are TGCGCCAGCAGCATTTCGGGAGGGGGCCTCCAGAACACCGGGGAGCTGTTTTTT. Residues: CASSISGGGLQNTGELFF.

The sample holds many counts of this clonotype. The chain employs TRBV6-1 and TRBJ1-1, with a tentative D call TRBD1 (5 bases). Germline V gene sequence: CDR1 MNHNS, CDR2 SASEGT. The V gene lost 11 bases and the J gene lost 3 bases, with 22 bases spanning the gap. The CDR3 totals 15 residues. CDR3 nucleotide sequence: TGTGCCCCGCGGTGGGCGGACACCCCGGACACTGAAGCTTTCTTT. It yields the protein CAPRWADTPDTEAFF.

Ten or more counts support this clonotype. This sequence joins TRBV29-1 and TRBJ1-3; unclear D gene. The CDR3 has 15 residues. Trimming cost V 4 bases and J 0 bases, with 13 bases left between them. The germline V gene encodes CDR1 SQVTM and CDR2 ANQGSEA. CDR3: CSVGPRAGSGNTIYF. CDR3 DNA sequence: TGCAGCGTTGGACCCCGAGCAGGCTCTGGAAACACCATATATTTT.

This clonotype was seen many times. V gene TRBV20-1 combines with J gene TRBJ1-1; 10 bases line up with TRBD1. Losses at the gene ends were 5 bases for V and 6 bases for J; bases not matched to a gene: 9. The CDR3 extends over 14 amino acids. Germline V lookup: CDR1 DFQATT, CDR2 SNEGSKA (reference sequence). CDR3 amino acids: CSAVPGQGRAEAFF. The CDR3, as DNA: TGCAGTGCTGTACCGGGACAGGGGAGGGCTGAAGCTTTCTTT.

This clonotype has at least ten counts. The genes are TRBV6-1 and TRBJ1-2, with a tentative D call TRBD1 (5 bases). The CDR3 is 14 residues long. Trimming removed 4 bases from V and 5 bases from J, with 14 bases in between. Germline V lookup: CDR1 MNHNS, CDR2 SASEGT. The CDR3 DNA sequence: TGTGCCAGCAGTGGGAGGACATCTCTATATGGCTACACCTTC. It yields the protein CASSGRTSLYGYTF.